A single sample is the source of the 10 T cell receptor beta chains below, sequenced in a study of cytomegalovirus exposure and HLA in healthy donors. PCR employed 60 Vbeta and 13 Jbeta primers. The assay was immunoSEQ multiplex PCR, and TCRdb's table has in-frame clones only and misses some. In the table there are 100,000 to 150,000 clones, roughly 80% of which are singletons. The sample taken for sequencing was PBMCs. The origin of the receptors is a woman in her thirties or forties in good health and CMV-seronegative.

CDR3 sequence: CASSQERVAASLDADTQYF. DNA of the CDR3: TGTGCCAGCTCACAAGAGAGGGTAGCGGCCAGCCTTGACGCAGATACGCAGTATTTT. The chain combines TRBV18 with TRBJ2-3; D is perhaps TRBD2 (6 bases). The CDR3 runs 19 residues. CDR1 and CDR2 from the germline V gene are KGHSH and LQKENI. Trimming took 4 bases from V and 4 from J, leaving 27 bases between them.

The chain carries TRBV4-3 and TRBJ1-6; weak D call: TRBD1 (6 bases). The V gene's germline CDR1 is LGHNA and CDR2 YSLEER. The CDR3 consists of 17 residues. V gave up 0 bases and J gave up 7 bases, with 16 bases separating them. The CDR3: CASSQDWGGLGNSPLHF. The CDR3 DNA sequence: TGCGCCAGCAGCCAAGATTGGGGGGGGCTAGGGAATTCACCCCTCCACTTT.

J is TRBJ1-2 and V is TRBV5-1; maybe TRBD1 (5 bases). CDR3 size: 14 residues. Trimming shortened V by 2 bases and J by 3 bases, and 11 bases separated the two germline ends. Germline-derived CDR1 and CDR2 are SGHRS and YFSETQ. The CDR3 nucleotides read TGCGCCAGCAGCTTCCAGGGTGGCGACTATGGCTACACCTTC. The encoded protein is CASSFQGGDYGYTF.

The chain has TRBV4-1 and TRBJ2-1; 8 bases map to TRBD2. The CDR3 runs 17 residues. The germline gives CDR1 MGHRA, CDR2 YSYEKL. J gave up 2 bases and V 1 base, and 7 bases lay outside the gene matches. The CDR3 is CASSQGWSGGPYNEQFF. CDR3 nucleotide sequence: TGCGCCAGCAGCCAAGGGTGGAGCGGGGGCCCCTACAATGAGCAGTTCTTC.

V is TRBV5-4 and J is TRBJ2-4; no reliable D call. The CDR3 runs 14 residues. The V and J ends lost 3 bases and 1 base respectively, with 8 bases between them. Germline V lookup: CDR1 SGHNT, CDR2 YYREEE (reference sequence). The CDR3 reads CASSSSVAKNIQYF. CDR3 in DNA: TGTGCCAGCAGCTCCTCTGTTGCCAAAAACATTCAGTACTTC.

The chain couples TRBV19 to TRBJ1-1; 9 nucleotides line up with TRBD1. Germline CDR1 reads LNHDA; CDR2 reads SQIVND (reference sequence). This CDR3 spans 14 amino acids. Trimming at V came to 5 bases and at J to 5 bases, leaving 6 bases not matched to a gene. The CDR3 region has the DNA TGTGCCAGTAGTTCGGGACAGGGCGATACTGAAGCTTTCTTT. Translation: CASSSGQGDTEAFF.

This clone occurred a few times. V and J are TRBV7-9 and TRBJ1-4, with a weak D call TRBD1 (5 bases). From germline, CDR1 is SEHNR and CDR2 FQNEAQ (reference sequence). V lost 5 bases, J lost 10 bases, and 14 bases lay in between. The CDR3 loop spans 13 amino acids. The CDR3 region has the DNA TGTGCCAGCAGCGACAGAGGCGGCGGAAAACTGTTTTTT. It is translated as CASSDRGGGKLFF.

In its sample, this clone was seen a few times. V usage is TRBV4-3 and J usage is TRBJ1-1; D is uncertain. V gave up 0 bases and J gave up 3 bases, with 8 bases separating them. Germline values: CDR1 LGHNA, CDR2 YSLEER. This CDR3 contains 14 residues. DNA for the CDR3: TGCGCCAGCAGCCAAGATTTGGGAGACACTGAAGCTTTCTTT. This codes for CASSQDLGDTEAFF.

This clone ranks as medium-sized. The V call is TRBV19, the J call TRBJ2-3; 8 nucleotides agree with TRBD1. This CDR3 region has 15 residues. Germline V gene data show CDR1 as LNHDA and CDR2 as SQIVND (reference sequence). The V segment lost 6 bases and the J segment 2 bases; nucleotides outside the gene matches: 7. The CDR3 is CASREGQGATDTQYF. Here the CDR3 DNA reads TGTGCCAGTAGAGAGGGGCAGGGGGCCACAGATACGCAGTATTTT.

The chain joins TRBV4-1 to TRBJ1-2; the match to TRBD1 covers 10 bases. With V trimmed by 6 bases and J by 7 bases, 8 bases remained unmatched. This CDR3 contains 14 residues. CDR1 is MGHRA, CDR2 YSYEKL, per germline. The CDR3 bases are TGCGCCAGCAGAAGGACGGACAGGGGGGGTGGCTACACCTTC. It yields the protein CASRRTDRGGGYTF.